The 5 T cell receptor beta chains below all came from one sample that was sequenced in a study of T and B cells in COVID-19 patients. TRB rearrangements were amplified by multiplex PCR with BIOMED2 TRB-A/B primers. TCRdb analysed the multiplex PCR reads with MiXCR anew, one entry per CDR3 protein. This sample has around 15,000 distinct CDR3 sequences, with around 30% found just once. Each TRB amplification used roughly 220-550 ng of genomic DNA from blood. Sample: blood. The receptors shown here come from a human donor who had recovered from COVID-19.

This chain connects TRBV6-2 or TRBV6-3 to TRBJ1-2, with unresolved D. The CDR3 has 15 residues. The germline V gene encodes CDR1 MNHEY and CDR2 SVGEGT. V lost 1 base to trimming and J lost 3 bases, with 12 bases between them. DNA of the CDR3: TGTGCCAGCAGTTACTTGGGAGGGTGGGACTATGGCTACACCTTC. It codes for CASSYLGGWDYGYTF.

The chain has TRBV4-1 and TRBJ2-7; possible D gene TRBD2, 7 bases. This CDR3 contains 15 residues. Germline CDR1 reads MGHRA; CDR2 reads YSYEKL. The V gene lost 2 bases and the J gene lost 4 bases, with 15 bases spanning the gap. This CDR3 reads CASSQWGGSYYEQYF. The CDR3 coding sequence is TGCGCCAGCAGCCAATGGGGGGGCTCCTATTACGAGCAGTACTTC.

The gene calls are TRBV24-1 and TRBJ2-5; possibly TRBD1 for D (5 bases). V was clipped by 3 bases and J by 1 base, with 8 bases between them. CDR1 is KGHDR and CDR2 is SFDVKD in the germline V gene. The CDR3 length is 14 residues. CDR3 nucleotide sequence: TGTGCCACCAGTGATGCAGGGCCCCAAGAGACCCAGTACTTC. Protein: CATSDAGPQETQYF.

This clonotype rates as medium-sized. This sequence joins TRBV19 and TRBJ2-7; possible D gene TRBD2, 7 bases. The CDR3 loop spans 14 amino acids. Per germline, CDR1 LNHDA and CDR2 SQIVND (reference sequence). Trimming left V 6 bases short and J 0 bases short, with 12 bases between. Written as DNA, the CDR3 is TGTGCCAGTAGCCGCGGGGGCCACTCCTACGAGCAGTACTTC. It specifies CASSRGGHSYEQYF.

This chain uses TRBV18 with TRBJ2-2; D unclear. CDR3 size: 13 residues. Per the germline V gene, CDR1 is KGHSH and CDR2 is LQKENI. V lost 6 bases to trimming and J lost 1 base, with 6 bases between them. The CDR3, as DNA: TGTGCCAGCTCTTCCCAGAACACCGGGGAGCTGTTTTTT. As protein: CASSSQNTGELFF.